This T cell receptor (beta chain) stems from a study of control samples from healthy donors and cancer patients. The CDR3 sequence is 17 residues long. With 4 bases removed from V and 4 bases from J, the gap between germline ends came to 21 bases. Germline V gene sequence: CDR1 SGHRS, CDR2 YFSETQ. Some clones are missing from TCRdb's copy, which holds only in-frame ones; the method was immunoSEQ multiplex PCR. The sample yields about 160,000 clones, 94% seen once. The TCR comes from a woman in her 40s in good health. The sample comprised blood. V gene TRBV5-1 combines with J gene TRBJ1-3, with a tentative D call TRBD1 (6 bases). CDR3 nucleotide sequence: TGCGCCAGCAGCCGAGGCGAGAGGGGGATTAGCGGAAACACCATATATTTT. Its translation: CASSRGERGISGNTIYF.